Listed here are 10 T cell receptor beta chains from one sample, sequenced in a study of blood T cell repertoires in COVID-19. This table comes from immunoSEQ multiplex PCR, and its TCRdb copy is limited to in-frame clones, with some not included. The sample lists around 140,000 clones, approximately 82% occurring once. What was sequenced was peripheral blood. The receptors derive from a human donor in a cohort sampled during active COVID-19.

This chain links TRBV9 with TRBJ2-1; 8 bases match TRBD1. The germline gives CDR1 SGDLS, CDR2 YYNGEE. The junction had 7 bases not matched to a gene; V was cut back by 2 bases and J by 6 bases. This CDR3 spans 15 amino acids. CDR3 region: CASSVRDRSSNEQFF. As DNA, the CDR3 is TGTGCCAGCAGCGTCCGGGACAGGTCCAGCAATGAGCAGTTCTTC.

The V call is TRBV5-1, the J call TRBJ2-1; 7 bases fit TRBD2. CDR1 is SGHRS and CDR2 is YFSETQ in the germline V gene. Trimming removed 1 base from V and 8 bases from J; junction bases left unmatched: 6. The CDR3 length is 14 residues. This chain's CDR3 is CASSLMREIDEQFF. In DNA form, the CDR3 reads TGCGCCAGCAGCTTGATGCGGGAGATCGATGAGCAGTTCTTC.

This clone was seen a few times. V gene TRBV29-1 combines with J gene TRBJ1-3, with 8 positions matching TRBD1. Per the germline V gene, CDR1 is SQVTM and CDR2 is ANQGSEA. The CDR3 loop spans 13 amino acids. After removal of 5 bases from V and 5 bases from J, the junction contained 5 bases not matched to a gene. The CDR3 sequence: CSVLGTGRNTIYF. CDR3 bases: TGCAGCGTTCTCGGGACAGGAAGAAACACCATATATTTT. The full variable domain, its missing parts supplied by reference TRBV29-1 and TRBJ1-3, is SAVISQKPSRDICQRGTSLTIQCQVDSQVTMMFWYRQQPGQSLTLIATANQGSEATYESGFVIDKFPISRPNLTFSTLTVSNMSPEDSSIYLCSVLGTGRNTIYFGEGSWLTVV.

The rearrangement uses TRBV6-5 and TRBJ2-3; no definite D call. The CDR3 is 13 residues long. CDR1 is MNHEY and CDR2 is SVGAGI in the germline V gene. V was cut by 5 bases and J by 6 bases, with 12 bases left in between. The CDR3 region has the DNA TGTGCCAGCAGTCTCGAGGCCCGGGATACGCAGTATTTT. As protein: CASSLEARDTQYF.

The chain carries TRBV7-3 and TRBJ2-2; 7 bases agree with TRBD2. The V and J ends lost 5 bases and 1 base, in that order; junction bases with no gene match: 4. The length of the CDR3 is 15 residues. Germline loops: CDR1 SGHTA, CDR2 FQGTGA. CDR3 residues: CASSPRGVNTGELFF. The CDR3 nucleotides read TGTGCCAGCAGCCCTCGGGGGGTGAACACCGGGGAGCTGTTTTTT.

The chain couples TRBV12-3 or TRBV12-4 to TRBJ1-2; D unresolved. This CDR3 region has 13 residues. V was cut by 6 bases and J by 4 bases, with 12 bases left in between. This CDR3 reads CASRVEEVYGYTF. CDR3 in DNA: TGTGCCAGCAGGGTCGAAGAGGTCTATGGCTACACCTTC.

The rearrangement joins TRBV2 to TRBJ2-7; D remains ambiguous. V was shortened by 8 bases and J by 2 bases, with 19 bases between the two germline ends. Germline V CDR1 and CDR2: SNHLY, FYNNEI. The CDR3 contains 15 residues. The CDR3 loop is CASGLLLGPAYEQYF. DNA for the CDR3: TGTGCCAGCGGGTTATTGTTGGGCCCAGCCTACGAGCAGTACTTC.

The chain combines TRBV18 with TRBJ2-3; TRBD1 might be the D (5 bases). The V gene lost 4 bases and the J gene lost 7 bases, with 9 bases spanning the gap. CDR1 and CDR2 (germline): KGHSH, LQKENI. This CDR3 is built from 12 residues. CDR3 region: CASSQQANTQYF. The CDR3 DNA follows: TGTGCCAGCTCACAACAGGCCAATACGCAGTATTTT.

The chain employs TRBV6-5 and TRBJ1-5, with D hard to call. Looked up from germline, CDR1 is MNHEY and CDR2 is SVGAGI. This CDR3 region has 13 residues. Trimming pared 6 bases from V and 5 bases from J, leaving 11 bases between. The DNA for the CDR3 is TGTGCCAGCAGGTATGGGCGCGATCAGCCCCAGCATTTT. Amino acid sequence: CASRYGRDQPQHF.

The chain combines TRBV9 with TRBJ1-1; D is perhaps TRBD1 (5 bases). The CDR3 is made up of 14 amino acids. CDR1 is SGDLS, CDR2 YYNGEE, per germline. With 4 bases removed from V and 2 bases from J, the gap between germline ends came to 12 bases. This CDR3 reads CASSLAQGNTEAFF. The CDR3 DNA is TGTGCCAGCAGCTTAGCCCAGGGCAACACTGAAGCTTTCTTT.